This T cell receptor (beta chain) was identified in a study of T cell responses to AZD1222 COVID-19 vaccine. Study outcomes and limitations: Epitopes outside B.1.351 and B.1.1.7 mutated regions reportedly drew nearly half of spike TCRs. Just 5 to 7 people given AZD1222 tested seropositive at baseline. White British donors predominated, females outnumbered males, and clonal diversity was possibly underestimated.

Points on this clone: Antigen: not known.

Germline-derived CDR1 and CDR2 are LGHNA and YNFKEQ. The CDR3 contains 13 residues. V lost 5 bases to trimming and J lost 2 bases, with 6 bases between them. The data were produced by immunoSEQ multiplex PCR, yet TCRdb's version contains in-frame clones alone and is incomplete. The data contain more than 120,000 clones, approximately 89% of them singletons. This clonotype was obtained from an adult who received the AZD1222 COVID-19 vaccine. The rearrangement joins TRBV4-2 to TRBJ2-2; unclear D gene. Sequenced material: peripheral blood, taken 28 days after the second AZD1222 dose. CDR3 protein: CASSSDNTGELFF. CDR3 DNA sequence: TGTGCCAGCAGCAGCGACAACACCGGGGAGCTGTTTTTT.